This is a list of T cell receptor beta chains from one sample in a study of cytomegalovirus exposure and HLA in healthy donors. TCRdb's table, derived via immunoSEQ multiplex PCR, lists solely in-frame clones and lacks some. The profile shows about 120,000 clones, 77% of them singletons. Sequencing was done on a sample of PBMCs. The receptors derive from a man aged 35-49 years in good health and CMV-seropositive. CDR3s include the opening cysteine and the closing phenylalanine or tryptophan. A D gene is named only where the DNA matches it firmly. Size is stated for part of the rows, as once, few or many counts, or as a class when the clone is expanded.

abundance	v_gene	j_gene	d_gene	CDR3nt	CDR3aa
-	TRBV5-6	TRBJ2-7	TRBD1	TGTGCCAGCAGCTTGTGGGGACAGGGGGTCACGGCCTACGAGCAGTACTTC	CASSLWGQGVTAYEQYF
-	TRBV11-2	TRBJ2-6	-	TGTGCCAGCAGCTTAGATATCTGGGGAGCTGGGGCCAACGTCCTGACTTTC	CASSLDIWGAGANVLTF
few	TRBV28	TRBJ2-2	-	TGTGCCAGCAGTTTTCTTGGCGGTCGTGGCGGGGAGCTGTTTTTT	CASSFLGGRGGELFF
-	TRBV28	TRBJ2-7	TRBD2	TGTGCCAGCAGTTTCCCCGGGTGGGGGACTACCTACGAGCAGTACTTC	CASSFPGWGTTYEQYF
-	TRBV6-5	TRBJ1-1	TRBD1	TGTGCCAGCAGTTACGGCGACAGGGGGAACACTGAAGCTTTCTTT	CASSYGDRGNTEAFF
-	TRBV29-1	TRBJ2-7	-	TGCAGCGTTGAAGATAACTACGAGCAGTACTTC	CSVEDNYEQYF
-	TRBV30	TRBJ1-2	TRBD1	TGTGCCTGGAGTCGAAGGGGGCGCTACTATGGCTACACCTTC	CAWSRRGRYYGYTF
-	TRBV9	TRBJ2-7	-	TGTGCCAGCAGCGTAGGGGGGCAGAGCTCCTACGAGCAGTACTTC	CASSVGGQSSYEQYF
-	TRBV9	TRBJ1-2	-	TGTGCCAGCACCCTAGGGGGGGATTATGGCTACACCTTC	CASTLGGDYGYTF
once	TRBV7-2	TRBJ2-7	-	TGTGCCAGCAGCCTCGGACACCTCTCCTACGAGCAGTACTTC	CASSLGHLSYEQYF
-	TRBV10-2	TRBJ2-7	TRBD2	TGCGCCAGCACTTTAGCGGGAGGCTCCTACGAGCAGTACTTC	CASTLAGGSYEQYF
-	TRBV7-8	TRBJ2-5	TRBD2	TGTGCCAGCAGCATAGGGACTAGCGGGGGGGTCCAAGAGACCCAGTACTTC	CASSIGTSGGVQETQYF
-	TRBV5-4	TRBJ2-6	-	TGTGCCAGCAGCTTGGCTCTGGGGGCTAACTCTGGGGCCAACGTCCTGACTTTC	CASSLALGANSGANVLTF
-	TRBV4-3	TRBJ2-7	-	TGCGCCAGCAGCCAAGATCGGGGGTCCTACGAGCAGTACTTC	CASSQDRGSYEQYF
-	TRBV29-1	TRBJ1-1	-	TGCAGCGTTGAGGAACAGGGCGTCACTGAAGCTTTCTTT	CSVEEQGVTEAFF
-	TRBV6-6	TRBJ2-1	-	TGTGCCAGCAGTCAGAGGACAGAGCAGTTCTTC	CASSQRTEQFF
once	TRBV5-1	TRBJ2-5	TRBD2	TGCGCCAGCAGCTTCGGTAGCGGGGAGGCGGAGACCCAGTACTTC	CASSFGSGEAETQYF
-	TRBV5-1	TRBJ1-1	-	TGCGCCAGCAGCTTGGGGGGGGACCTAGCTGAAGCTTTCTTT	CASSLGGDLAEAFF
-	TRBV5-8	TRBJ1-4	-	TGTGCCAGCAGTCAAGGTCAGGGGACAAATGAAAAACTGTTTTTT	CASSQGQGTNEKLFF
-	TRBV28	TRBJ2-6	TRBD1	TGTGCCAGCAGTTCCCCATGGACAGGGTTGGGCTCTGGGGCCAACGTCCTGACTTTC	CASSSPWTGLGSGANVLTF
-	TRBV6-1	TRBJ2-3	-	TGTGCCAGCAGTAAAGGGGGAGAGAGGTTCCTAAGCACAGATACGCAGTATTTT	CASSKGGERFLSTDTQYF
-	TRBV7-9	TRBJ1-4	-	TGTGCCAGCAGCTTAGCAGGAGGCGGGGGAGAAAAACTGTTTTTT	CASSLAGGGGEKLFF
-	TRBV11-2	TRBJ2-5	TRBD2	TGTGCCAGCAGCTCGGGACTAGCGCAGACCCAGTACTTC	CASSSGLAQTQYF
-	TRBV19	TRBJ2-3	-	TGTGCCAGTACTCAAGCAGGGAAAGTGACAGATACGCAGTATTTT	CASTQAGKVTDTQYF
-	TRBV27	TRBJ2-7	-	TGTGCCAGCAGTATCAATAGGGAGTACGAGCAGTACTTC	CASSINREYEQYF
once	TRBV11-2	TRBJ2-1	-	TGTGCCAGCAGCTTCGGAGGGAACAATGAGCAGTTCTTC	CASSFGGNNEQFF
-	TRBV5-6	TRBJ1-4	-	TGTGCCAGCACCCCGGTTAGGGGTAGCGAAAAACTGTTTTTT	CASTPVRGSEKLFF
-	TRBV25-1	TRBJ2-3	-	TGTGCCAGCCTTTCACGAGGCACAGATACGCAGTATTTT	CASLSRGTDTQYF
-	TRBV28	TRBJ2-7	TRBD1	TGTGCCAGCAATCCTCCGGGACAGGGGGCTTCGTACGAGCAGTACTTC	CASNPPGQGASYEQYF
-	TRBV7-2	TRBJ2-7	-	TGTGCCAGCAGCTCGGTCCGGACAACCAGCTACGAGCAGTACTTC	CASSSVRTTSYEQYF
-	TRBV5-1	TRBJ2-5	TRBD1	TGCGCCAGCAGCTTGGGCGACAGGGGGGTCGAGACCCAGTACTTC	CASSLGDRGVETQYF
-	TRBV7-9	TRBJ2-2	TRBD1	TGTTCCAGCAGCCCCCGGGACAGGGTCGGTACCGGGGAGCTGTTTTTT	CSSSPRDRVGTGELFF
once	TRBV18	TRBJ1-1	-	TGTGCCAGCTCACCACAACCAGACACTGAAGCTTTCTTT	CASSPQPDTEAFF
-	TRBV5-5	TRBJ1-1	TRBD1	TGTGCCAGCAGCCAGGACAGGGTAGAATCTGAAGCTTTCTTT	CASSQDRVESEAFF
-	TRBV6-1	TRBJ2-7	-	TGTGCCAGCAGTAGCATGGGGGCTGGAGAGCAGTACTTC	CASSSMGAGEQYF
-	TRBV6-6	TRBJ2-1	-	TGTGCCAGCAGGGACTTCCTCGGCTACAATGAGCAGTTCTTC	CASRDFLGYNEQFF
-	TRBV5-6	TRBJ2-5	-	TGTGCCAGCAGCTTGACAAAAGAGACCCAGTACTTC	CASSLTKETQYF
-	TRBV7-8	TRBJ2-3	TRBD1	TGTGCCAGCAGCTTGGGTGCAGGGGGCGTAGTAGATACGCAGTATTTT	CASSLGAGGVVDTQYF
-	TRBV4-1	TRBJ1-1	TRBD1	TGCGCCAGCAGCCTAGAGGGGGCCCTGAGCACTGAAGCTTTCTTT	CASSLEGALSTEAFF
-	TRBV7-2	TRBJ2-1	TRBD1	TGTGCCAGCAGCTTAGGACAGGGGGGATACAATGAGCAGTTCTTC	CASSLGQGGYNEQFF
-	TRBV4-3	TRBJ1-2	TRBD1	TGCGCCAGCAGCCAAGATTGGGGACAGGGGGCGCGTGGCTACACCTTC	CASSQDWGQGARGYTF
few	TRBV19	TRBJ2-2	-	TGTGCCAGTAGAAGAGACAGGTCGAACACCGGGGAGCTGTTTTTT	CASRRDRSNTGELFF
few	TRBV4-3	TRBJ1-5	-	TGCGCCAGCAGCCAAAACATAAATCAGCCCCAGCATTTT	CASSQNINQPQHF
-	TRBV10-3	TRBJ1-5	-	TGTGCCATCAGGGGGGAGGTGGTCAATCAGCCCCAGCATTTT	CAIRGEVVNQPQHF
once	TRBV5-1	TRBJ2-4	TRBD1	TGCGCCAGCAGCTTGGAGACAGGGGGAAACATTCAGTACTTC	CASSLETGGNIQYF
-	TRBV5-8	TRBJ1-1	-	TGTGCCAGCAGCTTGGACAGGAGATCGGCTTTCTTT	CASSLDRRSAFF
-	TRBV27	TRBJ2-5	-	TGTGCCAGCAGGGACAGACAAGAGACCCAGTACTTC	CASRDRQETQYF
-	TRBV11-2	TRBJ2-1	TRBD2	TGTGCCAGCAGCTTCCGGATAGCGGGGGGAATCGATGAGCAGTTCTTC	CASSFRIAGGIDEQFF
-	TRBV19	TRBJ2-7	-	TGTGCCAGTAGTATGGTGGACAGAACCTACGAGCAGTACTTC	CASSMVDRTYEQYF
-	TRBV28	TRBJ1-6	-	TGTGCCAGCAGTTTAGTGTCGCTACGGGCCCTCCACTTT	CASSLVSLRALHF
-	TRBV18	TRBJ1-2	-	TGTGCCAGCTCACCAGAAAGGGGTTCGTATGGCTACACCTTC	CASSPERGSYGYTF
-	TRBV4-3	TRBJ1-5	TRBD1	TGCGCCAGCAGCCAAGAAGCGACAGGGAGCAATCAGCCCCAGCATTTT	CASSQEATGSNQPQHF
-	TRBV29-1	TRBJ2-1	TRBD1	TGCAGCGGCGGGCCGGGACAGAACAATGAGCAGTTCTTC	CSGGPGQNNEQFF
-	TRBV7-3	TRBJ2-7	TRBD2	TGTTCCAGCAGCTTACAGGCTAGCGGGCTAGGCGAGCAGTACTTC	CSSSLQASGLGEQYF
few	TRBV2	TRBJ1-2	TRBD1	TGTGCCAGCACCTGGGACAGGGAACTTTATGGCTACACCTTC	CASTWDRELYGYTF
-	TRBV7-2	TRBJ2-7	TRBD2	TGTGCCAGCAGCTTTAGCGGGGGGACCAGCTCCTACGAGCAGTACTTC	CASSFSGGTSSYEQYF